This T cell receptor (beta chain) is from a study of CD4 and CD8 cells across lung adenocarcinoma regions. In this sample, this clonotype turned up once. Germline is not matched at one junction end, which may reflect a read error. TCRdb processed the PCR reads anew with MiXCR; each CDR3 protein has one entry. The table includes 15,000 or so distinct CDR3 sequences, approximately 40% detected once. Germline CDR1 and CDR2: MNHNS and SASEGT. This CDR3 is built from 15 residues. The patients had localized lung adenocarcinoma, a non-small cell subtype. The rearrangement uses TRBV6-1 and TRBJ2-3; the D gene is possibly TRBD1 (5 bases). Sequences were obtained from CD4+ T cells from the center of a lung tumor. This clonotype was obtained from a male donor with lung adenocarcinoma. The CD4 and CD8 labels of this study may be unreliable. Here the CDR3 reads CASSVGLAAKNTQYF. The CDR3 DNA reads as TGTGCCAGCAGTGTGGGGCTGGCGGCTAAAAACACGCAGTATTTC.